This T cell receptor (beta chain) was observed in a study of CD8+ T cells in alopecia areata (dated by TCRdb to about 2018). Broadly, across the study: The treated patients, all with moderate-to-severe alopecia areata, were enrolled in an open-label pilot trial of oral tofacitinib given at 5 to 10 mg twice daily. Patients stayed on tofacitinib for 6 to 18 months and then had 6 months of follow-up off drug so that delayed response and recurrence could be assessed. In treated patients, disease severity was measured using the SALT score, which gives the percentage of scalp surface area affected. To study T cell clonal expansion in alopecia areata, the researchers applied high-throughput TCRbeta sequencing to both the C3H/HeJ mouse model and human patients. Scalp tissue and sorted CD4+ and CD8+ peripheral blood T cells from patchy and totalis/universalis alopecia areata patients and from healthy controls were covered by human TCRbeta sequencing. Patients on tofacitinib were biopsied at baseline and after 4 and 24 weeks of treatment, and several of the patients also had a later scalp biopsy. Scalp clonality was compared across normal scalp (n=4), patchy alopecia areata scalp (n=8), and alopecia totalis/universalis scalp (n=8). RNA came from the PAXgene miRNA kit for fixed scalp, the miRNeasy kit for PBMCs, and the RNeasy kit for mouse skin. TCRbeta CDR3 regions were amplified by immunoSEQ multiplex PCR using 35 Vbeta forward and 13 Jbeta reverse primers.

Receptor amplification or capture employed the immunoSEQ multiplex PCR assay. RNA was extracted from all samples and reverse transcribed into cDNA, which served as template for TCR sequencing. First-strand cDNA was synthesized using SuperScript III with a 2:1 mix of oligo-dT and random hexamers. Amplification bias was assessed with a synthetic immune receptor repertoire, and residual bias was removed computationally. Under the source paper's analysis protocol: Raw reads were preprocessed to remove errors, and CDR3 was defined by IMGT conventions from the conserved cysteine to phenylalanine. Clonality was calculated as 1 minus Shannon entropy normalized by log2 of the number of productive unique TCRs. Scalp TCRbeta sequences were cross-referenced with sorted blood CD4 and CD8 repertoires so that the CD4 or CD8 identity of scalp clones could be inferred. TCRdb mirrors the immuneACCESS table, restricted to in-frame sequences. Some clones are absent from its copies; in checked studies, under half trace to an unresolved V gene, and the reason for the others is unknown. V and J calls and clone size are as listed in that table; D and trimming were resolved from the DNA. Across this sample there are 95,000 to 150,000 clones, with 53% seen only once. The ten largest clones take up roughly 0.5% of the sample.

This sample's time point label indicates: four to five weeks on oral tofacitinib. Taken with the paper, the label for treatment or condition translates to: oral pan-JAK inhibitor, 5-10 mg twice daily. Peripheral blood and lesional scalp punch biopsies were obtained from patients with alopecia areata. PBMCs were separated by density centrifugation and stained for CD3, CD4 and CD8, after which CD4+ and CD8+ T cells were sorted on a FACSAria. Germline trimming: 4 bases from V, 10 bases from J; junction bases outside gene matches: 4. Its CDR3 holds 12 amino acids, cysteine through phenylalanine. Here the CDR3 DNA is all that survives: 36 bases in frame from base 1. Sequences SNHLY (CDR1) and FYNNEI (CDR2) are obtained from the germline V gene. General conclusions and limits of the study: Many expanded lesional clones persisted in scalp and blood during tofacitinib treatment, which may partly explain relapse after stopping treatment. Scalp TCR repertoire analysis is complicated because resident alphabeta T cells in normal human skin are also sequenced, whereas mouse skin is dominated by gammadelta T cells. Tofacitinib significantly decreased scalp clonality and the number of expanded CD8+ clones among the top 100 scalp clones. Higher clonality and more expanded CD8+ clones were observed in lesional scalp than in normal scalp, particularly in alopecia totalis/universalis, a finding suggestive of antigenic drive. Because the treated cohort was small and had only one nonresponder, larger studies are needed to examine links between baseline CD8+ expansion and response. TCR sequences shared between patients were less clear than in mice, possibly partly because of HLA diversity in the patient population.

Note on this clone: Its antigen is unknown. No base qualities exist here, and no much larger clone lies one base off it.

The chain is encoded by TRBV2 joined to TRBJ2-1; the central 7 bases match TRBD1. The sample consisted of CD4+ T cells sorted from blood, taken at week 4, from a patient treated with tofacitinib. The sequence derives from a human donor with alopecia areata. The DNA is as follows: TGTGCCAGCAGTGCCCAGGGGGAAGAGCAGTTCTTC. Its translation is CASSAQGEEQFF.